This TCR beta chain originates from a study of blood T cell repertoires in COVID-19 (dated by TCRdb to the early 2020s). Looking at the study overall: The collaborator samples originated in the United States, Italy and Spain and spanned the acute and convalescent phases of COVID-19. The material from the prospective study consisted of cDNA or gDNA derived from T cells, B-cell-depleted T cells, or PBMCs. The dataset comprised deeply sampled blood TCRbeta repertoires from subjects exposed to, actively infected with, or recovered from COVID-19. The repertoires were released in a freely available public database intended as a resource for research on the immune response to SARS-CoV-2. Samples came from the ongoing ImmuneRACE study (first 160 participants) plus 1,254 subjects from 6 global collaborators. Sample metadata almost always included a de-identified subject ID, COVID-19 status, age in years and sex. Where HLA class I and class II types were available, the types were taken from metadata supplied by the sample provider, not from assay-based typing. Findings and caveats that apply to the study as a whole: The quantity of clinical and demographic metadata differed by source and by participant and was supplied without curation.

TCRbeta CDR3 regions were amplified from genomic DNA using the immunoSEQ Assay, a bias-controlled multiplex PCR. In the source study's methods: The number of nucleated cells in each sample was estimated from the amplification of reference gene primers within the assay. Sequence reads were collapsed and filtered to measure the absolute abundance of every unique TCRbeta CDR3 rearrangement. For each sample, productive Simpson clonality was calculated as the square root of Simpson's diversity index over productive rearrangements. TCRdb retrieved this table from immuneACCESS and kept in-frame rearrangements only. Not all clones are present; in checked studies, unresolved V genes account for under half, and no reason is known for the remainder. From that table come the V and J calls and clone size; the DNA was used to work out D and trimming. The sample has approximately 170,000 clones on record, more than 80% of them singletons. Approximately 10% of the sample rests with the top ten.

This clone was found once. What this receptor recognizes is not known. No base qualities exist here, and no much larger clone lies one base off it. The germline V gene yields SGHTA for CDR1 and FQGNSA for CDR2. V loses 1 base at its end and J loses 8 bases; junction bases beyond the gene matches: 10. The CDR3, cysteine through phenylalanine, is 15 amino acids long. Only the CDR3 region is kept as DNA, spanning 45 bases read in frame from base 1. Collaborating institutions collected whole blood in K2EDTA tubes following their own protocols. For TCRbeta analysis, collaborator samples were shipped as frozen whole blood, as isolated PBMCs, or as DNA extracted from either sample type.

What was sequenced was peripheral blood. The chain was built from TRBV7-2 and TRBJ1-2, and 7 junction bases match TRBD1. The source of this sequence is a human donor in a cohort sampled during active COVID-19. CDR3 protein: CASSLELTGLGGYTF. The sequenced DNA is TGTGCCAGCAGCTTAGAGCTGACAGGGCTGGGAGGCTACACCTTC. With all but the CDR3 taken from the reference TRBV7-2 and TRBJ1-2 genes, the full variable domain is: GAGVSQSPSNKVTEKGKDVELRCDPISGHTALYWYRQSLGQGLEFLIYFQGNSAPDKSGLPSDRFSAERTGGSVSTLTIQRTQQEDSAVYLCASSLELTGLGGYTFGSGTRLTVV.